The 27 T cell receptor beta chains listed next were all sequenced from one sample in a study of shared clonotypes between healthy human individuals (TCRdb year 2020). The library came from the immunoSEQ multiplex PCR assay. TCRdb limited this immuneACCESS table to in-frame rearrangements with V and J called. A share of clones is missing; checked studies link under half to unresolved V genes, and the rest is unexplained. The sample table contains millions of clones; only one count was recorded for less than 95% of them. The leading ten clones occupy roughly 1% of the sample. CD8 naive samples were CD45RO-negative cells positively selected for CCR7, giving a CD45RA+CCR7+ population that excluded TemRA cells. Sequenced: naive CD8+ T cells sorted from blood. Reading the label with the study, this specimen's cell subset or site is: CD45RA+CCR7+. The receptors here all came from a man between 18 and 29 years old in good health.

This chain links TRBV7-9 with TRBJ1-1; tentatively, D is TRBD1 (5 bases). The CDR3 is 14 residues long. Germline CDR1 reads SEHNR; CDR2 reads FQNEAQ (reference sequence). V was clipped by 5 bases and J by 3 bases, with 13 bases between them. CDR3 nucleotides: TGTGCCAGCAGCGGCGCGGGGGGGTACACTGAAGCTTTCTTT. This sequence encodes CASSGAGGYTEAFF.

The gene calls are TRBV9 and TRBJ2-7; no firm D call. This CDR3 region has 14 residues. Trimming cost V 0 bases and J 0 bases, with 7 bases left between them. The germline CDR1 and CDR2 sequences are SGDLS and YYNGEE. In DNA, the CDR3 is TGTGCCAGCAGCGTAGATGAGTACTCCTACGAGCAGTACTTC. Translation gives CASSVDEYSYEQYF. The full variable domain, with the rest looked up from reference TRBV9 and TRBJ2-7, is DSGVTQTPKHLITATGQRVTLRCSPRSGDLSVYWYQQSLDQGLQFLIQYYNGEERAKGNILERFSAQQFPDLHSELNLSSLELGDSALYFCASSVDEYSYEQYFGPGTRLTVT.

The chain combines TRBV4-2 with TRBJ2-7, with 7 bases aligning to TRBD1. After removal of 4 bases from V and 4 bases from J, the junction contained 13 bases not matched to a gene. CDR1 and CDR2 (germline): LGHNA, YNFKEQ. The length of the CDR3 is 16 residues. CDR3 region: CASSRGVTGEFYEQYF. The CDR3, as DNA: TGTGCCAGCAGCCGAGGGGTCACAGGGGAGTTTTACGAGCAGTACTTC.

The gene calls are TRBV6-5 and TRBJ2-6; the D is unclear. The germline CDR1 and CDR2 sequences are MNHEY and SVGAGI. V was shortened by 2 bases and J by 7 bases, with 9 bases between the two germline ends. The CDR3 runs to 14 residues. The CDR3 coding sequence is TGTGCCAGCAGTTACCTGAATAGAGCCAACGTCCTGACTTTC. Translated, it gives CASSYLNRANVLTF.

The chain is built from TRBV29-1 and TRBJ2-7; D not resolved. V was cut by 2 bases and J by 6 bases, with 8 bases left in between. The CDR3 length is 11 residues. CDR1 and CDR2 (germline): SQVTM, ANQGSEA. CDR3 protein: CSVELALEQYF. In DNA, the CDR3 is TGCAGCGTTGAACTCGCCCTCGAGCAGTACTTC.

The chain employs TRBV28 and TRBJ2-5; TRBD2 is a possible D gene (6 bases). Germline CDR1 MDHEN, CDR2 SYDVKM. The germline V and J ends were trimmed by 2 bases and 3 bases, with 16 bases remaining between them. The CDR3 extends over 16 amino acids. CDR3: CASSLGGYQAEETQYF. Here the CDR3 DNA reads TGTGCCAGCAGTTTAGGAGGGTATCAGGCTGAAGAGACCCAGTACTTC.

Of note for this clone: A read error may account for a junction end that differs from germline. In DNA form, the CDR3 reads TGTGCTAGCAGCTTAGACCCAGGTCTAGCGGGTGAGCAGTTCTTC. Translating it yields CASSLDPGLAGEQFF. This chain joins TRBV7-7 and TRBJ2-1, with TRBD2 matching 8 bases. The CDR3 spans 15 residues. CDR1 is SSHAT, CDR2 FNYEAQ, per germline (reference sequence).

This chain joins TRBV6-5 and TRBJ2-7; 8 nucleotides align to TRBD2. Germline CDR1 MNHEY, CDR2 SVGAGI. V dropped 4 bases and J dropped 4; count of bases not matched to a gene: 6. The CDR3 covers 14 residues. Written as DNA, the CDR3 is TGTGCCAGCAGTTTGCGTAGCGGGAATTACGAGCAGTACTTC. Its translation: CASSLRSGNYEQYF.

This clone was detected a few times. This same CDR3 is encoded by further DNA sequences in the sample. CDR3 sequence (DNA): TGCAGCGTTGAGAACAGGGACTCCTACGAGCAGTACTTC. Translating it yields CSVENRDSYEQYF. This sequence joins TRBV29-1 and TRBJ2-7; a possible D gene is TRBD1 (6 bases). CDR1 and CDR2 (germline): SQVTM, ANQGSEA. Trimming left V 3 bases short and J 0 bases short, with 9 bases between. There are 13 residues in the CDR3.

This clone was seen a single time. This chain connects TRBV5-1 to TRBJ1-1, with D uncertain. Germline CDR1 is SGHRS and CDR2 is YFSETQ. The CDR3 is 17 amino acids. Trimming shortened V by 0 bases and J by 1 base, and 16 bases separated the two germline ends. For the CDR3, the DNA is TGCGCCAGCAGCTTGGAAGACGCGGACGGCAAGAACACTGAAGCTTTCTTT. Protein sequence: CASSLEDADGKNTEAFF.

The chain joins TRBV27 to TRBJ2-1, with D unclear. Germline V gene lookup returns CDR1 MNHEY and CDR2 SMNVEV (reference sequence). This CDR3 is built from 14 residues. V gave up 5 bases and J gave up 3 bases, with 11 bases separating them. The CDR3 DNA reads TGTGCCAGCAGTCCCCGACAAGTCTACAATGAGCAGTTCTTC. Its protein product is CASSPRQVYNEQFF.

The chain joins TRBV7-9 to TRBJ2-3, with D possibly TRBD2 on 6 matching bases. In germline, CDR1 is SEHNR, CDR2 FQNEAQ (reference sequence). This CDR3 is 14 amino acids long. V lost 1 base and J 4 bases, leaving 9 bases between the germline ends. CDR3 DNA: TGTGCCAGCAGCTTAGGGCCGGGAGCAGATACGCAGTATTTT. Encoded protein: CASSLGPGADTQYF.

The chain couples TRBV5-1 to TRBJ1-1; 12 bases line up with TRBD1. Germline assignment: CDR1 SGHRS and CDR2 YFSETQ. The V and J ends lost 2 bases and 2 bases, in that order; junction bases with no gene match: 4. This CDR3 contains 16 residues. CDR3 loop: CASSLPGQGANTEAFF. The CDR3 nucleotides read TGCGCCAGCAGCTTACCGGGACAGGGGGCAAACACTGAAGCTTTCTTT. The whole variable domain, remainder taken from reference TRBV5-1 and TRBJ1-1, is KAGVTQTPRYLIKTRGQQVTLSCSPISGHRSVSWYQQTPGQGLQFLFEYFSETQRNKGNFPGRFSGRQFSNSRSEMNVSTLELGDSALYLCASSLPGQGANTEAFFGQGTRLTVV.

The chain recombines TRBV28 with TRBJ2-7, with D possibly called TRBD1 or TRBD2 (6 bases each). The V end was cut by 10 bases, the J end by 7 bases, with 17 bases between. The length of the CDR3 is 12 residues. Germline V gene sequence: CDR1 MDHEN, CDR2 SYDVKM. The CDR3 loop is CATQWGAREQYF. The CDR3 nucleotides are TGTGCCACCCAGTGGGGGGCGAGGGAGCAGTACTTC. Together with reference TRBV28 and TRBJ2-7, the CDR3 gives the full variable domain: DVKVTQSSRYLVKRTGEKVFLECVQDMDHENMFWYRQDPGLGLRLIYFSYDVKMKEKGDIPEGYSVSREKKERFSLILESASTNQTSMYLCATQWGAREQYFGPGTRLTVT.

The CDR3 here is CASSPSDLDGYTF. In DNA, the CDR3 is TGTGCCAGCAGCCCTTCCGACTTGGATGGCTACACCTTC. The gene calls are TRBV6-5 and TRBJ1-2, with D uncertain. Germline CDR1 and CDR2: MNHEY and SVGAGI. CDR3 length: 13 residues. V shed 6 bases and J shed 6 bases, with 14 bases lying between them.

The chain carries TRBV6-5 and TRBJ2-3; D remains unclear. There are 13 residues in the CDR3. Trimming removed 4 bases at V and 1 base at J, with 6 bases between. Germline V gene lookup returns CDR1 MNHEY and CDR2 SVGAGI. The CDR3 region is CASSWSGTDTQYF. The CDR3 region has the DNA TGTGCCAGCAGTTGGAGCGGCACAGATACGCAGTATTTT.

The chain couples TRBV29-1 to TRBJ2-3; TRBD1 agrees at 7 bases. Germline V lookup: CDR1 SQVTM, CDR2 ANQGSEA. CDR3 size: 12 residues. V lost 7 bases and J lost 4; bases outside the gene matches: 5. In DNA, the CDR3 is TGCAGCGCTCGTCAGGGGGCAGATACGCAGTATTTT. This sequence encodes CSARQGADTQYF.

This chain links TRBV29-1 with TRBJ2-1, with 8 bases aligning to TRBD2. V lost 2 bases and J lost 7; bases outside the gene matches: 4. This CDR3 has 13 amino acids. Germline lookup yields CDR1 SQVTM and CDR2 ANQGSEA. The DNA for the CDR3 is TGCAGCGTTGAATCCGGGAGGGGTAATGAGCAGTTCTTC. Translating it yields CSVESGRGNEQFF.

The rearrangement links TRBV27 to TRBJ2-7, with 7 nucleotides matching TRBD1. The CDR3 is 14 residues long. The V gene end was trimmed by 5 bases and the J gene end by 7 bases; junction bases not matched to a gene: 11. CDR1 is MNHEY and CDR2 is SMNVEV in the germline V gene (reference sequence). DNA of the CDR3: TGTGCCAGCAGTATTCGGGACAGCCCGGGGGAGCAGTACTTC. As protein: CASSIRDSPGEQYF.

As regards this clone: The sample carries other DNA sequences with the same CDR3. The chain recombines TRBV27 with TRBJ2-7; TRBD1 agrees at 7 bases. J gave up 2 bases and V 5 bases, and 3 bases lay outside the gene matches. Germline CDR1 reads MNHEY; CDR2 reads SMNVEV (reference sequence). The CDR3 has 13 residues. The CDR3 DNA reads TGTGCCAGCAGTCCAGGGACAGCCTACGAGCAGTACTTC. It is translated as CASSPGTAYEQYF.

The chain uses TRBV5-1 and TRBJ2-1; D gene unclear. V gave up 1 base and J gave up 4 bases, with 12 bases separating them. Germline CDR1 reads SGHRS; CDR2 reads YFSETQ. This CDR3 region has 15 residues. The CDR3 DNA is TGCGCCAGCAGCTTGCTCTCCGCCTTTTACAATGAGCAGTTCTTC. It translates to CASSLLSAFYNEQFF. The complete variable domain, with remaining parts taken from reference TRBV5-1 and TRBJ2-1, reads KAGVTQTPRYLIKTRGQQVTLSCSPISGHRSVSWYQQTPGQGLQFLFEYFSETQRNKGNFPGRFSGRQFSNSRSEMNVSTLELGDSALYLCASSLLSAFYNEQFFGPGTRLTVL.

This clone was found once. This sequence joins TRBV7-2 and TRBJ2-1, with 9 positions matching TRBD2. CDR3 length: 14 amino acids. With V trimmed by 3 bases and J by 8 bases, 5 bases remained unmatched. The germline CDR1 and CDR2 sequences are SGHTA and FQGNSA. CDR3 sequence (DNA): TGTGCCAGCAGCTTCGAACTAGCGGGTCATGAGCAGTTCTTC. The encoded protein is CASSFELAGHEQFF.

This clone was seen just once. The chain has TRBV19 and TRBJ2-7; D perhaps matches TRBD1 (5 bases). The CDR3 is 15 amino acids. Germline-derived CDR1 and CDR2 are LNHDA and SQIVND (reference sequence). Trimming removed 3 bases from V and 2 bases from J, with 14 bases in between. The CDR3 reads CASSMGRSNPYEQYF. For the CDR3, the DNA is TGTGCCAGTAGTATGGGGCGGAGTAACCCCTACGAGCAGTACTTC.

The chain joins TRBV4-1 to TRBJ2-2; perhaps TRBD2 as D (5 bases). The length of the CDR3 is 13 residues. The germline gives CDR1 MGHRA, CDR2 YSYEKL. Trimming removed 5 bases at V and 6 bases at J, with 10 bases between. The CDR3 DNA sequence: TGCGCCAGCAGCGGGCTGCGGGCCGGGGAGCTGTTTTTT. Encoded protein: CASSGLRAGELFF.

This chain connects TRBV27 to TRBJ2-3; D not certain. Between the trimmed V and J ends, which lost 6 bases and 0 bases, there was a span of 13 bases. Germline assignment: CDR1 MNHEY and CDR2 SMNVEV (reference sequence). This CDR3 has 15 amino acids. The chain's CDR3 is CASSPLPGSTDTQYF. CDR3 nucleotide sequence: TGTGCCAGCAGCCCTTTACCCGGTAGCACAGATACGCAGTATTTT.

The rearrangement links TRBV7-9 to TRBJ2-5, with a possible D match to TRBD2 (5 bases). CDR1 is SEHNR and CDR2 is FQNEAQ in the germline V gene (reference sequence). The CDR3 spans 13 residues. The V and J ends lost 7 bases and 2 bases respectively, with 11 bases between them. The CDR3 DNA reads as TGTGCCAGCACTTCCGGGGTGCAAGAGACCCAGTACTTC. This gives the protein CASTSGVQETQYF.

The chain combines TRBV27 with TRBJ1-5; perhaps TRBD1 as D (5 bases). With 3 bases removed from V and 5 bases from J, the gap between germline ends came to 14 bases. This CDR3 has 15 amino acids. Germline V gene lookup returns CDR1 MNHEY and CDR2 SMNVEV (reference sequence). This chain's CDR3 is CASSLEGQSYQPQHF. CDR3 bases: TGTGCCAGCAGTTTGGAGGGGCAAAGCTATCAGCCCCAGCATTTT.